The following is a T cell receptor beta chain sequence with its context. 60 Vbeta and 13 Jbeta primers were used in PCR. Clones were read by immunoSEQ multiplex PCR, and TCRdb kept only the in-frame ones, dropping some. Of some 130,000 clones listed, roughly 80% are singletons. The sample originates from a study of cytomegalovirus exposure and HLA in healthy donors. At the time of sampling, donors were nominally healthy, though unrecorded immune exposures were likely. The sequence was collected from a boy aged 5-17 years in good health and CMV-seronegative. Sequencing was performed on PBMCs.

Written as DNA, the CDR3 is TGCAGCGTTGAAGATCGAGGGTCGGGGGGCTACACCTTC. Its translation: CSVEDRGSGGYTF. This chain joins TRBV29-1 and TRBJ1-2; unclear D gene. V dropped 0 bases and J dropped 8 bases, with 13 bases sitting between them. The CDR3 covers 13 residues. Per the germline V gene, CDR1 is SQVTM and CDR2 is ANQGSEA. The complete variable domain, with remaining parts taken from reference TRBV29-1 and TRBJ1-2, reads SAVISQKPSRDICQRGTSLTIQCQVDSQVTMMFWYRQQPGQSLTLIATANQGSEATYESGFVIDKFPISRPNLTFSTLTVSNMSPEDSSIYLCSVEDRGSGGYTFGSGTRLTVV.